This entry features one T cell receptor beta chain sequence. V dropped 5 bases and J dropped 3; count of bases not matched to a gene: 9. The CDR3 loop spans 15 amino acids. CDR1 is SNHLY, CDR2 FYNNEI, per germline. This entry comes from a study of cytomegalovirus exposure and HLA in healthy donors. In the PCR, 60 Vbeta and 13 Jbeta primers were used. TCRdb's copy holds only in-frame clones and misses some; the assay was immunoSEQ multiplex PCR. This sample's clone table lists 95,000 to 150,000 clones. The TCR sequence derives from a man aged 18 to 30 in good health and CMV-seronegative. Sequencing was performed on PBMCs. The rearrangement links TRBV2 to TRBJ1-1, with 7 bases fitting TRBD1. The CDR3 DNA is TGTGCCAGCAGTCCTACAGGGGAAGGAGACACTGAAGCTTTCTTT. It encodes CASSPTGEGDTEAFF.